Each of the 9 T cell receptor beta chains below was sequenced from the same sample in a study of blood T cell repertoires in COVID-19. Assay: immunoSEQ multiplex PCR; the TCRdb copy retains only in-frame clones and omits some. The table lists about 66,000 clones, more than 70% of them singletons, with over 6% in the top ten. The specimen sequenced was peripheral blood. The receptors here all came from a man aged 50 to 60 with active COVID-19.

The chain combines TRBV11-3 with TRBJ2-5, with 16 bases that match TRBD2. Per the germline V gene, CDR1 is SGHNT and CDR2 is YENEEA. Trimming at V came to 5 bases and at J to 5 bases, leaving 2 bases not matched to a gene. The CDR3 runs to 15 residues. Here the CDR3 reads CASSTGLAGGETQYF. The CDR3 DNA follows: TGTGCCAGCAGCACGGGACTAGCGGGAGGGGAGACCCAGTACTTC.

In this sample, this clone turned up a few times. This sequence joins TRBV5-5 and TRBJ1-2; D gene uncertain. Germline V CDR1 and CDR2: SGHKS, YYEKEE (reference sequence). CDR3 length equals 13 residues. V lost 0 bases and J lost 5, with 8 bases in between. Written as DNA, the CDR3 is TGTGCCAGCAGCTTGGACAGTTTTTATGGCTACACCTTC. Its protein is CASSLDSFYGYTF.

This clone appeared once. The chain couples TRBV7-3 to TRBJ1-6; 8 bases line up with TRBD1. The length of the CDR3 is 14 residues. Germline lookup yields CDR1 SGHTA and CDR2 FQGTGA. With V trimmed by 6 bases and J by 9 bases, 7 bases remained unmatched. The CDR3 reads CASSLTGEGSPLHF. The DNA for the CDR3 is TGTGCCAGCAGTCTGACAGGGGAAGGTTCACCCCTCCACTTT.

J is TRBJ2-1 and V is TRBV5-4, with 9 bases that match TRBD1. Looked up from germline, CDR1 is SGHNT and CDR2 is YYREEE (reference sequence). This CDR3 has 15 residues. J lost 5 bases, V lost 3 bases, and 6 bases had no gene match. CDR3 residues: CASSSRDRVDNEQFF. CDR3 in DNA: TGTGCCAGCAGCTCGCGGGACAGGGTTGACAATGAGCAGTTCTTC.

The chain links TRBV4-1 to TRBJ2-1; weak D call: TRBD1 (6 bases). The CDR3 loop spans 15 amino acids. Trimming shortened V by 4 bases and J by 0 bases, and 10 bases separated the two germline ends. Per the germline V gene, CDR1 is MGHRA and CDR2 is YSYEKL. CDR3 loop: CASSPQGISYNEQFF. The DNA for the CDR3 is TGCGCCAGCAGCCCCCAGGGGATCTCCTACAATGAGCAGTTCTTC.

V gene TRBV6-1 combines with J gene TRBJ2-5, with D perhaps matching TRBD1 (6 bases). CDR3 size: 14 residues. Trimming took off 0 bases at V and 3 bases at J, with 8 bases between the two ends. Looked up from germline, CDR1 is MNHNS and CDR2 is SASEGT. This CDR3 is CASSEAKGEETQYF. The CDR3 DNA follows: TGTGCCAGCAGTGAAGCGAAGGGGGAAGAGACCCAGTACTTC.

The chain carries TRBV12-3 or TRBV12-4 and TRBJ1-4; D possibly corresponds to TRBD1 (5 bases). The CDR3 has 12 residues. Trimming took off 3 bases at V and 15 bases at J, with 14 bases between the two ends. DNA for the CDR3: TGTGCCAGCAGTTTGGGAGGGGCCGCGGTGTTTTTT. Translation gives CASSLGGAAVFF.

This chain joins TRBV5-1 and TRBJ2-7; no clear D. The length of the CDR3 is 13 residues. V gave up 1 base and J gave up 2 bases, with 7 bases separating them. Germline CDR1 and CDR2: SGHRS and YFSETQ. In nucleotides, the CDR3 is TGCGCCAGCAGCTTGTACACTACCTACGAGCAGTACTTC. Protein sequence: CASSLYTTYEQYF.

This chain's CDR3 is CASSFYGQGPYEQYV. CDR3 bases: TGTGCCAGCAGCTTTTACGGACAGGGGCCGTACGAGCAGTACGTC. V is TRBV5-6 and J is TRBJ2-7; TRBD1 aligns across 9 bases. CDR3 size: 15 residues. Trimming took 2 bases from V and 4 from J; bases not matched to a gene: 7. CDR1 SGHDT and CDR2 YYEEEE come from the germline V gene.